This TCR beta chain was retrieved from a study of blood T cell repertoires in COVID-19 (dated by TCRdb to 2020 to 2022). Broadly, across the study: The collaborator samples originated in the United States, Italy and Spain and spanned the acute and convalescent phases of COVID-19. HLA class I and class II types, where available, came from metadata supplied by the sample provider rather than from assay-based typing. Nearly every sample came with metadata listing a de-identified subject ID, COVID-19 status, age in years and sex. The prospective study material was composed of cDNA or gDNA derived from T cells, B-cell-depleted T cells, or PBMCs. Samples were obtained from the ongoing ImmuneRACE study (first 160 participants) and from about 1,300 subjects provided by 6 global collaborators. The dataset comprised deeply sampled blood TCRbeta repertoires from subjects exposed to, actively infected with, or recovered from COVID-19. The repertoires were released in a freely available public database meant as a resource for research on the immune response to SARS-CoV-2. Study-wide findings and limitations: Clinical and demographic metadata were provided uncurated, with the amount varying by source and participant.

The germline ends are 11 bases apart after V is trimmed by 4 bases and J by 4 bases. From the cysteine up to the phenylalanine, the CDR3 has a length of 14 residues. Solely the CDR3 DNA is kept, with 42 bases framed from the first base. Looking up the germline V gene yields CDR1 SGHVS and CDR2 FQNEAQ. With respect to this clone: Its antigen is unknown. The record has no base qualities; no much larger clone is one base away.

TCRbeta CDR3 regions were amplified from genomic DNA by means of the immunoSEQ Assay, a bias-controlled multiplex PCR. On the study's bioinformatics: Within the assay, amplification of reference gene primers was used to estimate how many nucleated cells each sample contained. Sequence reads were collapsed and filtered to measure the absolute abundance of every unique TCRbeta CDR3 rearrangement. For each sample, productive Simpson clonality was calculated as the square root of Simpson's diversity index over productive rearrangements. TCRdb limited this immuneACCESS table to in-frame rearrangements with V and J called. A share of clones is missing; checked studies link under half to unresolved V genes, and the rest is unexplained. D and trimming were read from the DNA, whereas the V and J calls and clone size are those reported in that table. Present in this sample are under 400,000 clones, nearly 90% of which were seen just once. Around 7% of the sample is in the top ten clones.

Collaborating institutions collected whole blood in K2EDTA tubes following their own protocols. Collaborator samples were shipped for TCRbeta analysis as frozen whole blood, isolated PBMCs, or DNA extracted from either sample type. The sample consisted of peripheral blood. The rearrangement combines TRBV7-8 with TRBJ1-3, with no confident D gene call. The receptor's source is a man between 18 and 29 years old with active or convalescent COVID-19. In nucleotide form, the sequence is TGTGCCAGCAGCTCCGACTACGTGGGAAACACCATATATTTT. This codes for CASSSDYVGNTIYF.